This T cell receptor (beta chain) was found in a study of CD8+CD57+ T cells in acquired aplastic anemia. The patients chosen for sequencing had shown expansion of CD8+CD57+ cells (detected by flow cytometry). The template for TCR beta VDJ and CDR3 sequence profiling was genomic DNA. From the reads, TCRdb called clonotypes with MiXCR, one entry per CDR3 protein. The table has about 180,000 distinct CDR3 sequences, approximately 48% seen once. Trimming left V 2 bases short and J 2 bases short, with 6 bases between. Germline assignment: CDR1 SGHDN and CDR2 FVKESK. CDR3 length: 13 residues. What was sequenced was sorted CD4+, CD8+, or CD8+CD57+ T cells (not recorded which) from PBMCs. This receptor was identified in a human donor with aplastic anemia. The V gene is TRBV14, the J gene TRBJ1-2; no clear D. The CDR3 protein is CASSQNGNYGYTF. The CDR3 DNA reads as TGTGCCAGCAGCCAAAACGGGAACTATGGCTACACCTTC.